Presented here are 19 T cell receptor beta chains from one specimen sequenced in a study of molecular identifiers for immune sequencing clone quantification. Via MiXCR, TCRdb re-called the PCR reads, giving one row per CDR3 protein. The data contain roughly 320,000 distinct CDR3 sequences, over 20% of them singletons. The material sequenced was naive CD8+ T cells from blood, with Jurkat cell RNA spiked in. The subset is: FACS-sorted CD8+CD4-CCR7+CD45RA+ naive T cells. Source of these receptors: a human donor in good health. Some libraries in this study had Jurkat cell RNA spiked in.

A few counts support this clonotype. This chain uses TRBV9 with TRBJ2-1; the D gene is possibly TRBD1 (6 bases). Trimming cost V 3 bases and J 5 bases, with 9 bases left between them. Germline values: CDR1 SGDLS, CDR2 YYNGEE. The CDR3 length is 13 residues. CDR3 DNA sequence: TGTGCCAGCAGCGGGGGGCAGGACAATGAGCAGTTCTTC. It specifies CASSGGQDNEQFF. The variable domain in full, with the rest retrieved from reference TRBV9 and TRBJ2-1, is DSGVTQTPKHLITATGQRVTLRCSPRSGDLSVYWYQQSLDQGLQFLIQYYNGEERAKGNILERFSAQQFPDLHSELNLSSLELGDSALYFCASSGGQDNEQFFGPGTRLTVL.

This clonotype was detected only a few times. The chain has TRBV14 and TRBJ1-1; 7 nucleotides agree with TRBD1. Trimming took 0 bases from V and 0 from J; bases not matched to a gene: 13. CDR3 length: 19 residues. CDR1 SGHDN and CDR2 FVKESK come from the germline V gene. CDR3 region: CASSQDLGQMDLLNTEAFF. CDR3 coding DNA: TGTGCCAGCAGCCAAGACTTGGGACAGATGGACCTACTGAACACTGAAGCTTTCTTT.

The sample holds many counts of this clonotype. The CDR3 sequence is CASSLSENTGELFF. Here the CDR3 DNA reads TGTGCCAGCAGCTTGAGCGAGAACACCGGGGAGCTGTTTTTT. V is TRBV5-4 and J is TRBJ2-2, with D unresolved. The length of the CDR3 is 14 residues. Trimming shortened V by 1 base and J by 1 base, and 5 bases separated the two germline ends. Germline values: CDR1 SGHNT, CDR2 YYREEE (reference sequence).

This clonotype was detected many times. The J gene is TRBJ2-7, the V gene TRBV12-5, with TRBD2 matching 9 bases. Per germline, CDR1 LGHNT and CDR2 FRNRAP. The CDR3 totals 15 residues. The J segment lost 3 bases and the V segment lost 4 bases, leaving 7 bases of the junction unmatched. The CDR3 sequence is CASGWAVSGGYEQYF. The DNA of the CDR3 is TGTGCTAGTGGTTGGGCGGTTAGCGGGGGCTACGAGCAGTACTTC.

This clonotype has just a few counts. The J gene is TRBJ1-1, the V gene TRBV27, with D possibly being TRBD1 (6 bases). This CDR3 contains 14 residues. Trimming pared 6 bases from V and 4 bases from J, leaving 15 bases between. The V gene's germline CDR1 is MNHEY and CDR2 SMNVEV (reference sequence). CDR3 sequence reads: CASSYGQSFTEAFF. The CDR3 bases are TGTGCCAGCAGCTATGGACAGAGTTTCACTGAAGCTTTCTTT.

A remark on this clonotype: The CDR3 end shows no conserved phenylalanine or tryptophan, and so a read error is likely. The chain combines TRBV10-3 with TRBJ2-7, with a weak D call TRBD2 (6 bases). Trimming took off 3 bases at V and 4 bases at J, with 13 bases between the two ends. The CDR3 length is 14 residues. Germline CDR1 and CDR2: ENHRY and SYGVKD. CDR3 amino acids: CAISETGSPYEQYL. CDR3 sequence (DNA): TGTGCCATCAGTGAAACCGGGAGTCCGTACGAGCAGTACCTC.

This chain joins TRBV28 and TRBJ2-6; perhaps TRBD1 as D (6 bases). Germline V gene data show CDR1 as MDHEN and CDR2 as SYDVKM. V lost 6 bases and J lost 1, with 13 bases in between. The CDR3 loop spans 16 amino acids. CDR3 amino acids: CASSPRQASGANVLTF. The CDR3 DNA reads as TGTGCCAGCAGCCCTAGACAGGCTTCTGGGGCCAACGTCCTGACTTTC.

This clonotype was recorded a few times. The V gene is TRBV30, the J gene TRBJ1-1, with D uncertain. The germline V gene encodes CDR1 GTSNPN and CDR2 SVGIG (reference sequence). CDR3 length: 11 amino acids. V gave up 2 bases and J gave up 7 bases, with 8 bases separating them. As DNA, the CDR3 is TGTGCCTGGAGTCCGGGCCGTGAAGCTTTCTTT. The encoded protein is CAWSPGREAFF.

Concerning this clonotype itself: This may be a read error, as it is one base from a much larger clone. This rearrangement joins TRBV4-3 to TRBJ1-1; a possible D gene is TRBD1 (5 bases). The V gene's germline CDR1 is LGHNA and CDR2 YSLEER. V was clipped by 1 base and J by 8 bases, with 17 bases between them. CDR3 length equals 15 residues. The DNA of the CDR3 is TGCGCCAGCAGCCAAGCCAGGGTCTCCTCCTGGGAAGCTTTCTTT. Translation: CASSQARVSSWEAFF.

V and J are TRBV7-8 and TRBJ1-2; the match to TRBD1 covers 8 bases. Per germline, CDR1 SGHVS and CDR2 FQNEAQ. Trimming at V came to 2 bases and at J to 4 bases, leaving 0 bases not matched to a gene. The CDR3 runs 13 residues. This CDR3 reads CASSLQGAYGYTF. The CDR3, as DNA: TGTGCCAGCAGCTTACAGGGGGCCTATGGCTACACCTTC.

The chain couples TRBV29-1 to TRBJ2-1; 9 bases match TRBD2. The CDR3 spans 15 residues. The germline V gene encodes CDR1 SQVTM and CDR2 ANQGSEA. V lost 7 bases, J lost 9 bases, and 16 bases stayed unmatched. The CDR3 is CSAGGSLAGTGEQFF. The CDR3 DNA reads TGCAGCGCCGGAGGGAGCCTAGCGGGGACCGGTGAGCAGTTCTTC.

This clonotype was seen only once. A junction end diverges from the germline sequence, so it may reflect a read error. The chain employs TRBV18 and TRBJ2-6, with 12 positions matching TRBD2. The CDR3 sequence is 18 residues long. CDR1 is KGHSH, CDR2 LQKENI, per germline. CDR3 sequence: CASSPGLAGISGANILTF. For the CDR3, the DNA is TGTGCCAGCTCACCAGGACTAGCGGGGATCTCTGGGGCCAACATCCTGACTTTC.

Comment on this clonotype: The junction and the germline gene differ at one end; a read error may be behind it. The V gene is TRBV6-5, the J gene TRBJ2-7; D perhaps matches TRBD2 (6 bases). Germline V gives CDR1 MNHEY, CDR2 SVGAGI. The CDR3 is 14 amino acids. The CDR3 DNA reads TGTGCCGGCAGTTTCGCCGGGAGCTCCTACGGGCAGTACTTC. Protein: CAGSFAGSSYGQYF.

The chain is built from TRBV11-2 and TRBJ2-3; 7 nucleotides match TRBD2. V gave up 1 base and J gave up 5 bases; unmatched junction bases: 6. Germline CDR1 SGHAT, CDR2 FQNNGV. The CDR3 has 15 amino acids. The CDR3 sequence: CASSLGGSRVDTQYF. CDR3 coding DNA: TGTGCCAGCAGCTTAGGCGGGAGTCGAGTAGATACGCAGTATTTT. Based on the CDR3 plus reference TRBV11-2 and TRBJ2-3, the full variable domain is EAGVAQSPRYKIIEKRQSVAFWCNPISGHATLYWYQQILGQGPKLLIQFQNNGVVDDSQLPKDRFSAERLKGVDSTLKIQPAKLEDSAVYLCASSLGGSRVDTQYFGPGTRLTVL.

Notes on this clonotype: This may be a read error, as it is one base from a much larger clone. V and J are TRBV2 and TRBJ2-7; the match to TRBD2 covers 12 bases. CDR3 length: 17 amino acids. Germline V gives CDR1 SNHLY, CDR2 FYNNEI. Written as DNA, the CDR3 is TGTGCCAGAAGTGGGTTCGGACTAGCGGGGAGCCGGGACGAGCAGTACTTC. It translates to CARSGFGLAGSRDEQYF.

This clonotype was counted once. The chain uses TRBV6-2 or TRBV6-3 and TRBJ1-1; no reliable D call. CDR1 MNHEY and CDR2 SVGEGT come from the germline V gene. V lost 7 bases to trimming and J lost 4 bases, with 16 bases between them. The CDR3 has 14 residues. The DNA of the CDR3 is TGTGCCAGCACCTTTTGGGCCGAAGGCACTGAAGCTTTCTTT. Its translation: CASTFWAEGTEAFF.

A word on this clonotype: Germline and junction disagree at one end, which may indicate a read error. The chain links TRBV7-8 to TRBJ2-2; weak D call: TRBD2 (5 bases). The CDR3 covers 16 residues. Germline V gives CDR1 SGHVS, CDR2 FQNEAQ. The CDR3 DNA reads TGTGCCAGCAACATCGGATCTCATCCTCGCACCGGGGAGCTGTATTTT. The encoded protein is CASNIGSHPRTGELYF.

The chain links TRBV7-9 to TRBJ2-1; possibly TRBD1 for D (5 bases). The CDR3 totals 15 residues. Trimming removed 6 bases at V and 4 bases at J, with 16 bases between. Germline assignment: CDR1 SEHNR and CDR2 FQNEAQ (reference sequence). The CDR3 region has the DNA TGTGCCAGCAGACGCCCCCCGGACAATTACAATGAGCAGTTCTTC. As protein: CASRRPPDNYNEQFF.

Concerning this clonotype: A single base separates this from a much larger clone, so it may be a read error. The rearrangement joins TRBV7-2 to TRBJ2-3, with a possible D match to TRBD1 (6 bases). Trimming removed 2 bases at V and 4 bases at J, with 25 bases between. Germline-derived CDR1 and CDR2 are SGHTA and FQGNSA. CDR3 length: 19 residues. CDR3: CASSLIFWVSQGMSDTQYF. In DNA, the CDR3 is TGTGCCAGCAGCTTAATTTTTTGGGTCAGCCAGGGGATGTCAGATACGCAGTATTTT.